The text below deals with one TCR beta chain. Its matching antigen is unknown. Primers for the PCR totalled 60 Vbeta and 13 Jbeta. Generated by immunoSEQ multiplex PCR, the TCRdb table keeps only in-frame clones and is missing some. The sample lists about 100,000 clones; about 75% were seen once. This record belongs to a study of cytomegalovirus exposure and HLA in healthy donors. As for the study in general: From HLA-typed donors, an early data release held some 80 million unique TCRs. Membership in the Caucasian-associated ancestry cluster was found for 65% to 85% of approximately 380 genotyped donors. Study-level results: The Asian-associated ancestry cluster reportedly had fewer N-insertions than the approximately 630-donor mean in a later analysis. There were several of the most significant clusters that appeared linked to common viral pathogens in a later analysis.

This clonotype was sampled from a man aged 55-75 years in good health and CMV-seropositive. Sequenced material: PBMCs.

The CDR3 sequence: CASSFPSSGYTGELFF. The CDR3, as DNA: TGTGCCAGCAGCTTCCCGAGTAGCGGGTACACCGGGGAGCTGTTTTTT. The gene calls are TRBV11-2 and TRBJ2-2; 7 nucleotides match TRBD2. This CDR3 comprises 16 residues. The V gene end was trimmed by 3 bases and the J gene end by 3 bases; junction bases not matched to a gene: 7. Germline loops: CDR1 SGHAT, CDR2 FQNNGV.